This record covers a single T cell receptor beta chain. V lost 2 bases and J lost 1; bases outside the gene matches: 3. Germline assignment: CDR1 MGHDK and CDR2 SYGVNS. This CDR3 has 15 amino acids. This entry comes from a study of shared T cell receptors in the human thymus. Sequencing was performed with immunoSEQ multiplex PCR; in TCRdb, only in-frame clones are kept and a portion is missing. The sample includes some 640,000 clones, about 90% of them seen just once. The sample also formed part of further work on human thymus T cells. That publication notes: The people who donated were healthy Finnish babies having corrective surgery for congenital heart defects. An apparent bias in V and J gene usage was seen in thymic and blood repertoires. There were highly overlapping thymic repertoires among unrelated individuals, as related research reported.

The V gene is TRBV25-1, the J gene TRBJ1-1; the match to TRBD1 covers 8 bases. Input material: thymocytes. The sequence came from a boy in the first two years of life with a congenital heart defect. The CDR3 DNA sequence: TGTGCCAGCAGTGAACCGGGACAGGCGAACACTGAAGCTTTCTTT. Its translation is CASSEPGQANTEAFF.